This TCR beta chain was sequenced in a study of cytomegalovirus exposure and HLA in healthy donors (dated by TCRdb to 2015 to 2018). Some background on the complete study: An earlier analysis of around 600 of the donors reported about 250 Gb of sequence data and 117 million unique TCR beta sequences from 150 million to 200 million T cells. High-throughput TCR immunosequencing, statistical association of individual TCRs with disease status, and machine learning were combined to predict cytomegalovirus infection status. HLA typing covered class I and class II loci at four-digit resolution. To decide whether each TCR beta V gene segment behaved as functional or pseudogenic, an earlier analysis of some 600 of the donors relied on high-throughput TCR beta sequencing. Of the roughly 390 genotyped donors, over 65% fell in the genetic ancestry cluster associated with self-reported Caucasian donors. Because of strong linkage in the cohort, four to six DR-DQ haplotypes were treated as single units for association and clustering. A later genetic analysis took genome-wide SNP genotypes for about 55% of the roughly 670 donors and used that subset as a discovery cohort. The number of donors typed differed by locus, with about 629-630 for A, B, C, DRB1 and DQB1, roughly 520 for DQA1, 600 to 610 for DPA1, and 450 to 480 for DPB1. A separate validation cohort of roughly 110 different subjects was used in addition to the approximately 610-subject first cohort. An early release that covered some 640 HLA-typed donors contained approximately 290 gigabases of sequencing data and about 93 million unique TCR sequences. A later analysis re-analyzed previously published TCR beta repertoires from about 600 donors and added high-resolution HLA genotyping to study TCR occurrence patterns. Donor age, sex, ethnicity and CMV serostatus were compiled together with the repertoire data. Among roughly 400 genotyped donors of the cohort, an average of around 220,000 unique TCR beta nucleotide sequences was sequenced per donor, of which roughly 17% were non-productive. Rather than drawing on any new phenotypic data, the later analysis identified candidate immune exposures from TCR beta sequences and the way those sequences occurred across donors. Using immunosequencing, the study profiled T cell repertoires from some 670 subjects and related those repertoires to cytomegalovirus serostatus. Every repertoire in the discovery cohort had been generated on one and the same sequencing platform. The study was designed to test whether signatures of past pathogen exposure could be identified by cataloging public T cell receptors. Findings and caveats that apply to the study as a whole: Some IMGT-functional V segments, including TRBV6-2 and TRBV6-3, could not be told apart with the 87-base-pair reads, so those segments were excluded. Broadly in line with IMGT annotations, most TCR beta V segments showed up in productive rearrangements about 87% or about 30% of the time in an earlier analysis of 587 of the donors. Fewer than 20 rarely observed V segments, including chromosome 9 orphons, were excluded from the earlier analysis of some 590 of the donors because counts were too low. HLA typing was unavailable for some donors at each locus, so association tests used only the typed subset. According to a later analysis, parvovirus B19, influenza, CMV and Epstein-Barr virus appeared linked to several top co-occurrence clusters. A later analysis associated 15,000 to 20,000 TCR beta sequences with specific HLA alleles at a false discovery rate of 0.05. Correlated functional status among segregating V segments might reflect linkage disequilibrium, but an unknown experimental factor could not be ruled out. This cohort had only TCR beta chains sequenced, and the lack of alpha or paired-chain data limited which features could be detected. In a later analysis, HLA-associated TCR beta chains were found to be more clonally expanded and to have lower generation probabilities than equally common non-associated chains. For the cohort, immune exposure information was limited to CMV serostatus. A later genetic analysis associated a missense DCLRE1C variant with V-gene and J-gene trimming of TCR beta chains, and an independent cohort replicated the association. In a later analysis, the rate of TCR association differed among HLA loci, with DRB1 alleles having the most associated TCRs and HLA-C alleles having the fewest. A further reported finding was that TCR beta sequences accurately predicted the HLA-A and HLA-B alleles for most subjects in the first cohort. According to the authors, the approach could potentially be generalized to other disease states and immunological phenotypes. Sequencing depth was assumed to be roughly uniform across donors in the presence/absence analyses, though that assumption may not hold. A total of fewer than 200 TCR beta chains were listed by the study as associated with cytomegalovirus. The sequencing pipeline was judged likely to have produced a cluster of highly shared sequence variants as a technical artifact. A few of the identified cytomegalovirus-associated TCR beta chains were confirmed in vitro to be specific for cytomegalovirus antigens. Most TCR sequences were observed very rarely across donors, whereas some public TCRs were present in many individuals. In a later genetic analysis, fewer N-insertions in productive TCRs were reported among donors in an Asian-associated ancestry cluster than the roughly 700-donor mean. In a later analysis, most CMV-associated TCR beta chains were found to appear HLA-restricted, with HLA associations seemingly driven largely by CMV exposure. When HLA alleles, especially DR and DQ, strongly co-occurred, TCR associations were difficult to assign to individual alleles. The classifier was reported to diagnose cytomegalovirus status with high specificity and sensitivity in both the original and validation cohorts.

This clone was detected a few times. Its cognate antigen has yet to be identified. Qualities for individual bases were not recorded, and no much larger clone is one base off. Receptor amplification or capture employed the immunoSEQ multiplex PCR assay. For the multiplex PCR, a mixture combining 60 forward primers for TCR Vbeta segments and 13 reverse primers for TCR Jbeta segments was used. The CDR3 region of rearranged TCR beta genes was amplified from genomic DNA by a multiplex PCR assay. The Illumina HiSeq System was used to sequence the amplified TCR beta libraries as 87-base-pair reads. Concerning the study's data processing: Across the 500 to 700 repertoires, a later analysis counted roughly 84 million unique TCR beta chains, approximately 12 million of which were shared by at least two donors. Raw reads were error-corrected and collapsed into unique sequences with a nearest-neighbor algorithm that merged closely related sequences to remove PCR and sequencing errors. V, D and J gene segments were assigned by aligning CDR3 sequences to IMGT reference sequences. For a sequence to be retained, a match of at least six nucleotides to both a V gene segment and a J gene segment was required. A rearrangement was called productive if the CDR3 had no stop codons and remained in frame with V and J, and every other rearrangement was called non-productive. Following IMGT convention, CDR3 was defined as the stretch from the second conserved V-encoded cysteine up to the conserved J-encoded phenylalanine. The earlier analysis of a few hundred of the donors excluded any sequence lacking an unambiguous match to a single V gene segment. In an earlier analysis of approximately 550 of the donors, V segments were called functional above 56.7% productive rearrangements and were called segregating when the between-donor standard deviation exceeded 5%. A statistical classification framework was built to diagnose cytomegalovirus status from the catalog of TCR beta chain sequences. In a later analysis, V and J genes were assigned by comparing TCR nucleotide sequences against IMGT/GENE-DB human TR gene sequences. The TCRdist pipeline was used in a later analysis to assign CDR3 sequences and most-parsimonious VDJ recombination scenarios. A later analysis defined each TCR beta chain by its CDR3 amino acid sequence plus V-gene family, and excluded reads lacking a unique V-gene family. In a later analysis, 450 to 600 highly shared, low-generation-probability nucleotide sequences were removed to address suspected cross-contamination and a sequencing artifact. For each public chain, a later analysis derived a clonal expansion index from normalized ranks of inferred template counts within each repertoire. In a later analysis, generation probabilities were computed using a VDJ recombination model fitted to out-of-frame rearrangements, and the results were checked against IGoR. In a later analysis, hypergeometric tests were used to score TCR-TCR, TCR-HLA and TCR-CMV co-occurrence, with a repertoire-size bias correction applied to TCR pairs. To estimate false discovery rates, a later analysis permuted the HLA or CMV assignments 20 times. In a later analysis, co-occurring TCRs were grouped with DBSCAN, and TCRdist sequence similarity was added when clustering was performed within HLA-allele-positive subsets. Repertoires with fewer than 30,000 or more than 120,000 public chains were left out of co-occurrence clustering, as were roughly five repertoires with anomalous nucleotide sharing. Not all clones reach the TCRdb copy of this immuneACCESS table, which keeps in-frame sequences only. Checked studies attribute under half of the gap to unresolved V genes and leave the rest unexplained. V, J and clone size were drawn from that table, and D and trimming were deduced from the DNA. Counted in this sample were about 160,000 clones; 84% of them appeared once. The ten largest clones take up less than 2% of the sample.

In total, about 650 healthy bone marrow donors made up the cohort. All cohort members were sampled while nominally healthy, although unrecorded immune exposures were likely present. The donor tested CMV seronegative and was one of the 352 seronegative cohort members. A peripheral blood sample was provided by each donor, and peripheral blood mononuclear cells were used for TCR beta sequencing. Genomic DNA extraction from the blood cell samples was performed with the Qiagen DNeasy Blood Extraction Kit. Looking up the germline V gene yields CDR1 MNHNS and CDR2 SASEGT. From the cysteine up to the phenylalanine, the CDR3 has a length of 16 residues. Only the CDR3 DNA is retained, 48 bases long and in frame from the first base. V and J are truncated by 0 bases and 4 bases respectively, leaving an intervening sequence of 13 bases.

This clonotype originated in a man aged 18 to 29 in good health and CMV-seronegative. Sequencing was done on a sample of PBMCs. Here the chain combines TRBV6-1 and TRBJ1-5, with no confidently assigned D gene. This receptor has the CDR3 CASSEAEILGNQPQHF. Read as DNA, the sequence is TGTGCCAGCAGTGAAGCAGAAATACTAGGTAATCAGCCCCAGCATTTT.